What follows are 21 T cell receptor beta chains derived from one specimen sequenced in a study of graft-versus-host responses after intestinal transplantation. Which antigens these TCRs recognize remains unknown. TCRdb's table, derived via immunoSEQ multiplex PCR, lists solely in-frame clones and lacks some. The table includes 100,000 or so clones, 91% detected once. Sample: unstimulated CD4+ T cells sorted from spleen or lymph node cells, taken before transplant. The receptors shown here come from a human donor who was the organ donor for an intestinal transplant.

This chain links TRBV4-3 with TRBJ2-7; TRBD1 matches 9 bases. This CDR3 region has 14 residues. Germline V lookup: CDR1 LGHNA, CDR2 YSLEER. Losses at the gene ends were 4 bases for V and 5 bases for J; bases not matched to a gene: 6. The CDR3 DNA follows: TGCGCCAGCAGCCGGGACAGGGTGGTTGACGAGCAGTACTTC. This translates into CASSRDRVVDEQYF.

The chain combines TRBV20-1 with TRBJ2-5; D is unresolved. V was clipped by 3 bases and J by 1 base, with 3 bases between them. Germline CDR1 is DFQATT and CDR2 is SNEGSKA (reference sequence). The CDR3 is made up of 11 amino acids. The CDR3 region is CSARAQETQYF. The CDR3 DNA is TGCAGTGCTAGGGCCCAAGAGACCCAGTACTTC.

The CDR3 spells CASSADEQFF. The CDR3, as DNA: TGTGCCAGCAGCGCGGATGAGCAGTTCTTC. The chain links TRBV11-3 to TRBJ2-1; the D is unclear. Trimming cost V 5 bases and J 8 bases, with 4 bases left between them. Germline-derived CDR1 and CDR2 are SGHNT and YENEEA. The CDR3 is 10 residues long.

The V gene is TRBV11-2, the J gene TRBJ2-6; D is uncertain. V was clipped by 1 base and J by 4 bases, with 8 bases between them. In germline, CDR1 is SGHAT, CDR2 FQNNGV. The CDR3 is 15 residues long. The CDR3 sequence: CASSLALPGANVLTF. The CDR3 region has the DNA TGTGCCAGCAGCTTAGCTCTCCCCGGGGCCAACGTCCTGACTTTC.

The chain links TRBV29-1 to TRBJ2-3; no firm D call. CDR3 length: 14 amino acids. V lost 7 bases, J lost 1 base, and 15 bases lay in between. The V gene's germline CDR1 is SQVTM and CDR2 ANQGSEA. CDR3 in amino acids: CSGSMIGGTDTQYF. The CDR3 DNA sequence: TGCAGCGGGAGCATGATAGGCGGCACAGATACGCAGTATTTT.

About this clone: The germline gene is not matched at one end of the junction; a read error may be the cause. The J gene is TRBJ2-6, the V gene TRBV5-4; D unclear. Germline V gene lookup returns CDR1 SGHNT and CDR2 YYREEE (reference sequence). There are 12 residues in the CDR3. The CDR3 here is CASSSRANVLTF. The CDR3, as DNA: TGTGCCAGCAGCTCTAGGGCCAACGTCCTGACTTTC.

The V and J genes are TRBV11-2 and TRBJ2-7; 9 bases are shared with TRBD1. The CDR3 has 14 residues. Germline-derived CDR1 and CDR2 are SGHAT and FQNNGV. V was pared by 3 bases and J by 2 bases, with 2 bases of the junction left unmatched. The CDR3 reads CASSFDRGTYEQYF. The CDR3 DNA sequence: TGTGCCAGCAGCTTCGACAGGGGGACCTACGAGCAGTACTTC. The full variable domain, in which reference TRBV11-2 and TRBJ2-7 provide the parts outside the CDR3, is EAGVAQSPRYKIIEKRQSVAFWCNPISGHATLYWYQQILGQGPKLLIQFQNNGVVDDSQLPKDRFSAERLKGVDSTLKIQPAKLEDSAVYLCASSFDRGTYEQYFGPGTRLTVT.

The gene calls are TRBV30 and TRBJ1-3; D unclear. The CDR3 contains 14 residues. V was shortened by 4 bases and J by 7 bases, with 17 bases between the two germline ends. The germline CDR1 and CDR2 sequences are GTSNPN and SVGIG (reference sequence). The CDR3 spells CAWNAGSASNTIYF. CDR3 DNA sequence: TGTGCCTGGAACGCAGGCTCGGCGAGCAACACCATATATTTT.

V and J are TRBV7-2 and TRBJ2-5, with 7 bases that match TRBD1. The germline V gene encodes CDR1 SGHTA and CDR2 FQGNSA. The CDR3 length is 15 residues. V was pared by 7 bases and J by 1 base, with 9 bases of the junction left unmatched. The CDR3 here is CASTEGAGSQETQYF. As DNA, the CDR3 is TGTGCCAGCACTGAGGGGGCTGGTTCCCAAGAGACCCAGTACTTC.

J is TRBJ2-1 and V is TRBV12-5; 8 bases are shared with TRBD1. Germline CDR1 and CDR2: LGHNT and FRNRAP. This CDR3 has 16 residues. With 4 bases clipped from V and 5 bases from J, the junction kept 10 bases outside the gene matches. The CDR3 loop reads CASGYFFGQGHNEQFF. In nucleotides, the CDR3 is TGTGCTAGTGGTTATTTTTTCGGACAGGGCCACAATGAGCAGTTCTTC.

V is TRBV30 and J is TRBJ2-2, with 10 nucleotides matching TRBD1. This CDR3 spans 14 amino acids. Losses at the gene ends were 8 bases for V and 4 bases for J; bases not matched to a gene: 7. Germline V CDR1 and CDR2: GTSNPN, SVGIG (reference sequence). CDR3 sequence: CAGRGQGRTGELFF. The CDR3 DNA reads TGTGCCGGGCGGGGACAGGGGCGCACCGGGGAGCTGTTTTTT.

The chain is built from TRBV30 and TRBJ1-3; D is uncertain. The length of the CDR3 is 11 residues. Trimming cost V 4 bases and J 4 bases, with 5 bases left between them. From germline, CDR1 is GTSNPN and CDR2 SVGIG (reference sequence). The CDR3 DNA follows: TGTGCCTGGAAGACAGGAAACACCATATATTTT. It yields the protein CAWKTGNTIYF. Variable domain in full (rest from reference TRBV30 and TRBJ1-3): SQTIHQWPATLVQPVGSPLSLECTVEGTSNPNLYWYRQAAGRGLQLLFYSVGIGQISSEVPQNLSASRPQDRQFILSSKKLLLSDSGFYLCAWKTGNTIYFGEGSWLTVV.

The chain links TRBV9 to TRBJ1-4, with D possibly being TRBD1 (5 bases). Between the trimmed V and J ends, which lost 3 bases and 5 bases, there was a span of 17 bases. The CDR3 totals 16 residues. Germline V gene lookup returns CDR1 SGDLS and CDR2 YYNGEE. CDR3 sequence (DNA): TGTGCCAGCAGCGCCGTTGGGGCCCCGTGGAATGAAAAACTGTTTTTT. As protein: CASSAVGAPWNEKLFF.

CDR3: CASSAHRVMNTEAFF. CDR3 bases: TGTGCCAGCAGCGCACACAGAGTCATGAACACTGAAGCTTTCTTT. V is TRBV11-2 and J is TRBJ1-1, with no clear D. This CDR3 has 15 amino acids. V was pared by 5 bases and J by 0 bases, with 13 bases between. Germline V gene data show CDR1 as SGHAT and CDR2 as FQNNGV.

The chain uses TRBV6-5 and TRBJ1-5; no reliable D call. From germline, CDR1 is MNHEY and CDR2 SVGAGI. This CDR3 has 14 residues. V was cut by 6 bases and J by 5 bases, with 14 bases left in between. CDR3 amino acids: CASSTPGFHQPQHF. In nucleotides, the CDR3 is TGTGCCAGCAGCACACCCGGGTTTCATCAGCCCCAGCATTTT.

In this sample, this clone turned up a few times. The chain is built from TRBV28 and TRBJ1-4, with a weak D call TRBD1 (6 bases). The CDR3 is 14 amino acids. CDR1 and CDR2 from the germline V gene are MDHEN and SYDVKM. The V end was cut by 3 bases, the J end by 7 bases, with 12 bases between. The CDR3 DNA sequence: TGTGCCAGCAGTTTCTTACAGGGTAGTGAAAAACTGTTTTTT. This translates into CASSFLQGSEKLFF. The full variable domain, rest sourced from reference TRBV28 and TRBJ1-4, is DVKVTQSSRYLVKRTGEKVFLECVQDMDHENMFWYRQDPGLGLRLIYFSYDVKMKEKGDIPEGYSVSREKKERFSLILESASTNQTSMYLCASSFLQGSEKLFFGSGTQLSVL.

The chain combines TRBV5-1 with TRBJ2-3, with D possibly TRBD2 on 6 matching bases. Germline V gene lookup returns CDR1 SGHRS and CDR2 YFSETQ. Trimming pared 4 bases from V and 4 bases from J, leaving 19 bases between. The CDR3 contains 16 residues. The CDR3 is CASSIPGLRGPDTQYF. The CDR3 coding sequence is TGCGCCAGCAGCATCCCGGGACTTCGAGGCCCAGATACGCAGTATTTT.

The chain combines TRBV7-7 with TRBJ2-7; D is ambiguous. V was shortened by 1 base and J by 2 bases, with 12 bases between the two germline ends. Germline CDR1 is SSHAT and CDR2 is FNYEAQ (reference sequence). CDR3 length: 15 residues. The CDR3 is CASSLGAGNTYEQYF. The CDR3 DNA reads TGTGCCAGCAGCTTAGGGGCAGGCAACACCTACGAGCAGTACTTC.

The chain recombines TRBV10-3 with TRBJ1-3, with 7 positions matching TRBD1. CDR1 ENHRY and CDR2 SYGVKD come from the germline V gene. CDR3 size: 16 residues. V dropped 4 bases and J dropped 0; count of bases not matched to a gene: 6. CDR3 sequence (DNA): TGTGCCATCAGTGTGGCACAGGGGAACTCTGGAAACACCATATATTTT. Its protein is CAISVAQGNSGNTIYF.

The CDR3 coding sequence is TGTGCTAGTGATATACAGGAATTAGGGCTCAATGAGCAGTTCTTC. Its protein product is CASDIQELGLNEQFF. The chain uses TRBV12-5 and TRBJ2-1; maybe TRBD1 (5 bases). With 7 bases removed from V and 6 bases from J, the gap between germline ends came to 19 bases. The CDR3 is made up of 15 amino acids. Germline V gene sequence: CDR1 LGHNT, CDR2 FRNRAP.

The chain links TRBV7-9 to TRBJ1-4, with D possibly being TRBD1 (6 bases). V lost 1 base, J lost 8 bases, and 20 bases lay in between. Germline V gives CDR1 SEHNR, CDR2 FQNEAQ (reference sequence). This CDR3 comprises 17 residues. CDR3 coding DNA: TGTGCCAGCAGCTTAGGGAGGTTGGGGACACTCGGAGAAAAACTGTTTTTT. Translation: CASSLGRLGTLGEKLFF.